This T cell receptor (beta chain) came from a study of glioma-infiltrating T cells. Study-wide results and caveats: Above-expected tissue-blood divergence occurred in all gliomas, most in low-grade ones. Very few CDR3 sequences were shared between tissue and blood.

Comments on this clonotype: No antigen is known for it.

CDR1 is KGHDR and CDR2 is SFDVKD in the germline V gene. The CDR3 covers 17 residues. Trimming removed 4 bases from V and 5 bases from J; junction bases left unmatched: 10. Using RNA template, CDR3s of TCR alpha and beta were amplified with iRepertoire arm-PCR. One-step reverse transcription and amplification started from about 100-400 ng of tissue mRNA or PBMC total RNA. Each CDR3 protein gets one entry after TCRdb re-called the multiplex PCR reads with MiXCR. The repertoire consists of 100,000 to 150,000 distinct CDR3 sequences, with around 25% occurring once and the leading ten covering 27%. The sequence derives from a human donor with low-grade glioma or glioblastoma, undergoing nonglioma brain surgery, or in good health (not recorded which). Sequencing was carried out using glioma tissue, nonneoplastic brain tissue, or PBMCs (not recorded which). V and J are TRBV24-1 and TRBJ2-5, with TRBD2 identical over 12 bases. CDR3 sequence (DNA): TGTGCCACCAGTGACCCGACTAGCGGGGGTGCATTGGAGACCCAGTACTTC. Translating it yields CATSDPTSGGALETQYF.